These 30 T cell receptor beta chains originate from one sample sequenced in a study of a mutant IDH1 vaccine in newly diagnosed glioma. Time point given: week 11, during vaccination. The investigators gave 300 ug of mutant IDH1 20-mer peptide in each vaccine dose, together with topical imiquimod. Some clones are missing from TCRdb's copy, which holds only in-frame ones; the method was immunoSEQ multiplex PCR. The data hold fewer than 65,000 clones, with 75% to 85% observed a single time. What these receptors recognize is not known. The sequences come from PBMCs, collected from a glioma patient whose treatment included an IDH1 peptide vaccine. Source of these receptors: a man aged 50-60 years with glioma.

The CDR3 sequence: CASSSDPYEQYF. CDR3 sequence (DNA): TGCGCCAGCAGCTCGGACCCCTACGAGCAGTACTTC. This chain joins TRBV5-1 and TRBJ2-7; D not resolved. CDR3 length: 12 residues. The germline gives CDR1 SGHRS, CDR2 YFSETQ. V lost 3 bases, J lost 2 bases, and 6 bases lay in between.

Note on this clone: The identical CDR3 is also encoded by other nucleotide sequences in the sample. This chain joins TRBV6-5 and TRBJ1-1; the D is unclear. The CDR3 is made up of 15 amino acids. V was pared by 0 bases and J by 1 base, with 9 bases between. Germline CDR1 is MNHEY and CDR2 is SVGAGI. For the CDR3, the DNA is TGTGCCAGCAGTTACTCGAATGCGGGGAACACTGAAGCTTTCTTT. It is translated as CASSYSNAGNTEAFF.

This clone has only a few counts. J is TRBJ1-1 and V is TRBV6-4; the D is unclear. Germline-derived CDR1 and CDR2 are MRHNA and SNTAGT. The CDR3 is 14 residues long. With 5 bases removed from V and 5 bases from J, the gap between germline ends came to 15 bases. The CDR3 nucleotides read TGTGCCAGCAGTCCGTCTAGGCTTGGGACTGAAGCTTTCTTT. It specifies CASSPSRLGTEAFF.

The rearrangement joins TRBV9 to TRBJ1-1; D possibly corresponds to TRBD1 (5 bases). V lost 3 bases to trimming and J lost 0 bases, with 9 bases between them. The CDR3 has 14 residues. Germline CDR1 reads SGDLS; CDR2 reads YYNGEE. CDR3 region: CASSATGMNTEAFF. Written as DNA, the CDR3 is TGTGCCAGCAGCGCTACAGGTATGAACACTGAAGCTTTCTTT.

The J gene is TRBJ2-6, the V gene TRBV25-1; D gene unclear. The germline V and J ends were trimmed by 3 bases and 1 base, with 7 bases remaining between them. CDR3 size: 15 residues. Germline CDR1 and CDR2: MGHDK and SYGVNS. CDR3 DNA: TGTGCCAGCAGTGATCCGCCTTCTGGGGCCAACGTCCTGACTTTC. Residues: CASSDPPSGANVLTF.

This clone was counted a single time. The V and J genes are TRBV2 and TRBJ2-7; the D call may be TRBD1 or TRBD2 (5 bases each). Trimming cost V 8 bases and J 4 bases, with 15 bases left between them. The CDR3 consists of 13 residues. From germline, CDR1 is SNHLY and CDR2 FYNNEI. Here the CDR3 reads CASEGQYSYEQYF. The DNA of the CDR3 is TGTGCCAGCGAGGGGCAGTACTCTTACGAGCAGTACTTC.

The table lists this clone with a count of one. The V and J genes are TRBV25-1 and TRBJ2-3, with D maybe TRBD2 (6 bases). V lost 6 bases to trimming and J lost 1 base, with 17 bases between them. Germline CDR1 is MGHDK and CDR2 is SYGVNS. This CDR3 spans 16 amino acids. The CDR3 loop is CASSHIAVGGTDTQYF. The CDR3 DNA is TGTGCCAGCAGCCATATAGCGGTCGGGGGCACAGATACGCAGTATTTT.

This chain links TRBV13 with TRBJ1-1; 8 bases line up with TRBD1. The CDR3 spans 15 residues. V gave up 3 bases and J gave up 1 base; unmatched junction bases: 4. CDR1 and CDR2 (germline): PRHDT, FYEKMQ (reference sequence). CDR3 sequence: CASSLTGTGNTEAFF. The CDR3 DNA sequence: TGTGCCAGCAGCTTGACCGGGACAGGGAACACTGAAGCTTTCTTT.

The rearrangement joins TRBV19 to TRBJ1-2; 8 nucleotides align to TRBD1. The V gene end was trimmed by 5 bases and the J gene end by 7 bases; junction bases not matched to a gene: 9. Germline V gene lookup returns CDR1 LNHDA and CDR2 SQIVND (reference sequence). CDR3 length equals 14 residues. DNA for the CDR3: TGTGCCAGTAGTGCGGACAGGGCGAGTGGTGGCTACACCTTC. This encodes CASSADRASGGYTF.

This clone appeared a single time. The chain is built from TRBV30 and TRBJ2-2; 7 bases are shared with TRBD2. The CDR3 is 15 residues long. V dropped 7 bases and J dropped 0; count of bases not matched to a gene: 8. CDR1 and CDR2 from the germline V gene are GTSNPN and SVGIG (reference sequence). CDR3 loop: CALWGGTTNTGELFF. The CDR3 DNA sequence: TGTGCCTTATGGGGGGGGACTACGAACACCGGGGAGCTGTTTTTT.

The chain employs TRBV5-6 and TRBJ1-2; D ambiguous. CDR1 SGHDT and CDR2 YYEEEE come from the germline V gene. V gave up 4 bases and J gave up 3 bases, with 16 bases separating them. The CDR3 runs 15 residues. The CDR3 sequence is CASSRGWSEHYGYTF. CDR3 coding DNA: TGTGCCAGCAGCCGAGGTTGGAGCGAGCACTATGGCTACACCTTC.

The gene calls are TRBV5-1 and TRBJ2-6; 7 positions agree with TRBD2. The V gene's germline CDR1 is SGHRS and CDR2 YFSETQ. This CDR3 has 17 residues. Germline trimming cut 7 bases from V and 2 bases from J; bases unmatched to any gene: 12. CDR3 bases: TGCGCCAGCGGCCTTTGGGGGGGGTCTGCTGGGGCCAACGTCCTGACTTTC. Translation gives CASGLWGGSAGANVLTF.

The V gene is TRBV28, the J gene TRBJ1-2, with D unclear. CDR1 MDHEN and CDR2 SYDVKM come from the germline V gene. Trimming took 5 bases from V and 4 from J, leaving 11 bases between them. CDR3 size: 13 residues. The CDR3 DNA reads as TGTGCCAGCAGTCTCGGGCCAGCCTATGGCTACACCTTC. Translated: CASSLGPAYGYTF.

V usage is TRBV11-2 and J usage is TRBJ1-2; D gene uncertain. V was shortened by 5 bases and J by 3 bases, with 7 bases between the two germline ends. The CDR3 length is 12 residues. Germline CDR1 reads SGHAT; CDR2 reads FQNNGV. The CDR3 nucleotides read TGTGCCAGCAGCCTTCGGGACTATGGCTACACCTTC. Protein sequence: CASSLRDYGYTF.

The chain combines TRBV14 with TRBJ2-3; D gene ambiguous. V was cut by 2 bases and J by 5 bases, with 14 bases left in between. From germline, CDR1 is SGHDN and CDR2 FVKESK. The CDR3 sequence is 15 residues long. The CDR3 protein is CASSQNLGVGDTQYF. Here the CDR3 DNA reads TGTGCCAGCAGCCAAAATCTCGGAGTAGGAGATACGCAGTATTTT.

This clone was seen a handful of times. This chain uses TRBV7-2 with TRBJ2-7; no reliable D call. The V end was cut by 0 bases, the J end by 6 bases, with 3 bases between. The CDR3 spans 11 residues. Germline V CDR1 and CDR2: SGHTA, FQGNSA. The CDR3, as DNA: TGTGCCAGCAGCTTAGCAGGCGAGCAGTACTTC. This encodes CASSLAGEQYF.

The V and J genes are TRBV19 and TRBJ1-6, with 11 positions matching TRBD1. V shed 2 bases and J 5 bases; nucleotides not matched to a gene: 11. The germline CDR1 and CDR2 sequences are LNHDA and SQIVND (reference sequence). The CDR3 length is 19 residues. The CDR3 spells CASSITGTGGPLDNSPLHF. CDR3 coding DNA: TGTGCCAGTAGTATAACCGGGACAGGGGGGCCGTTGGATAATTCACCCCTCCACTTT.

V and J are TRBV7-9 and TRBJ1-3; D gene ambiguous. This CDR3 has 15 amino acids. CDR1 is SEHNR, CDR2 FQNEAQ, per germline (reference sequence). V lost 2 bases, J lost 4 bases, and 12 bases lay in between. The DNA for the CDR3 is TGTGCCAGCAGCTTATCGATCGGGAGAGGAAACACCATATATTTT. As protein: CASSLSIGRGNTIYF.

The chain employs TRBV4-2 and TRBJ2-3; 11 nucleotides match TRBD2. V lost 1 base to trimming and J lost 0 bases; unmatched junction nucleotides: 6. The CDR3 sequence is 18 residues long. Germline V gene sequence: CDR1 LGHNA, CDR2 YNFKEQ. In DNA form, the CDR3 reads TGTGCCAGCAGCCAAGTAGACGCTAGCGGGGGGAGCACAGATACGCAGTATTTT. Encoded protein: CASSQVDASGGSTDTQYF.

The rearrangement uses TRBV6-6 and TRBJ2-3; D may be TRBD2 (6 bases). CDR1 is MNHNY and CDR2 is SVGAGI in the germline V gene (reference sequence). This CDR3 has 15 amino acids. The ends were cut back, 1 base at V and 1 base at J, with 9 bases in the middle. CDR3 in amino acids: CASSYWDFRTDTQYF. The DNA for the CDR3 is TGTGCCAGCAGTTACTGGGACTTTCGCACAGATACGCAGTATTTT.

V is TRBV10-3 and J is TRBJ2-1, with D possibly called TRBD1 or TRBD2 (6 bases each). Germline V gene data show CDR1 as ENHRY and CDR2 as SYGVKD. This CDR3 comprises 16 residues. The ends were cut back, 4 bases at V and 0 bases at J, with 13 bases in the middle. CDR3 bases: TGTGCCATCAGTGGGGGGGCGGGGACCTCCTACAATGAGCAGTTCTTC. This codes for CAISGGAGTSYNEQFF.

The V gene is TRBV7-6, the J gene TRBJ2-7, with 11 bases that match TRBD2. The CDR3 runs 17 residues. The germline V gene has CDR1 SGHVS and CDR2 FNYEAQ. V lost 0 bases, J lost 1 base, and 5 bases stayed unmatched. The CDR3 reads CASSLAPGLAVSYEQYF. The CDR3 nucleotides read TGTGCCAGCAGCTTAGCCCCGGGACTAGCGGTTTCCTACGAGCAGTACTTC.

The chain's CDR3 is CASSTRDRGSQPQHF. Written as DNA, the CDR3 is TGTGCCAGTAGTACCCGGGACAGGGGGTCTCAGCCCCAGCATTTT. The chain uses TRBV19 and TRBJ1-5; 11 nucleotides line up with TRBD1. This CDR3 has 15 amino acids. Per germline, CDR1 LNHDA and CDR2 SQIVND (reference sequence). J gave up 6 bases and V 4 bases, and 5 bases lay outside the gene matches.

The chain employs TRBV13 and TRBJ2-7, with D unresolved. The CDR3 loop spans 12 amino acids. Trimming took 5 bases from V and 0 from J, leaving 5 bases between them. CDR1 and CDR2 from the germline V gene are PRHDT and FYEKMQ (reference sequence). CDR3 nucleotide sequence: TGTGCCAGCAGCCCAAGCTCCTACGAGCAGTACTTC. It is translated as CASSPSSYEQYF.

The chain carries TRBV30 and TRBJ1-1; no firm D call. V lost 2 bases, J lost 0 bases, and 7 bases lay in between. The CDR3 totals 13 residues. Germline values: CDR1 GTSNPN, CDR2 SVGIG (reference sequence). The CDR3 protein is CAWSSRMNTEAFF. In DNA form, the CDR3 reads TGTGCCTGGAGTTCGAGGATGAACACTGAAGCTTTCTTT.

This clone was seen once. The V and J genes are TRBV14 and TRBJ2-5; D is uncertain. CDR1 is SGHDN and CDR2 is FVKESK in the germline V gene. This CDR3 spans 12 amino acids. Trimming removed 0 bases at V and 6 bases at J, with 5 bases between. The CDR3 nucleotides read TGTGCCAGCAGCCAAGATAGGAAGACCCAGTACTTC. The encoded protein is CASSQDRKTQYF. Full variable domain (missing parts from reference TRBV14 and TRBJ2-5): EAGVTQFPSHSVIEKGQTVTLRCDPISGHDNLYWYRRVMGKEIKFLLHFVKESKQDESGMPNNRFLAERTGGTYSTLKVQPAELEDSGVYFCASSQDRKTQYFGPGTRLLVL.

The rearrangement links TRBV28 to TRBJ2-7; D unclear. Per germline, CDR1 MDHEN and CDR2 SYDVKM. Trimming removed 5 bases from V and 3 bases from J, with 11 bases in between. The CDR3 contains 13 residues. The CDR3 coding sequence is TGTGCCAGCAGTCCCACCGGCCTCTACGAGCAGTACTTC. Its translation: CASSPTGLYEQYF.

Only a few counts were recorded for this clone. The J gene is TRBJ1-6, the V gene TRBV30, with D possibly matching TRBD1 (5 bases). The V end was cut by 4 bases, the J end by 10 bases, with 17 bases between. Germline-derived CDR1 and CDR2 are GTSNPN and SVGIG (reference sequence). The CDR3 length is 14 residues. The DNA of the CDR3 is TGTGCCTGGACCGCGGGGGGGTCCCAATCACCCCTCCACTTT. Protein sequence: CAWTAGGSQSPLHF. The variable domain in full, completed from reference TRBV30 and TRBJ1-6, reads SQTIHQWPATLVQPVGSPLSLECTVEGTSNPNLYWYRQAAGRGLQLLFYSVGIGQISSEVPQNLSASRPQDRQFILSSKKLLLSDSGFYLCAWTAGGSQSPLHFGNGTRLTVT.

The genes are TRBV5-6 and TRBJ1-1; the match to TRBD1 covers 9 bases. This CDR3 is 15 amino acids long. Germline assignment: CDR1 SGHDT and CDR2 YYEEEE. The trim removed 2 bases at V and 5 bases at J, leaving 7 bases unmatched. CDR3 DNA sequence: TGTGCCAGCAGCTTTCGGACAGGGGTGGTTACTGAAGCTTTCTTT. It encodes CASSFRTGVVTEAFF. Combining the CDR3 with reference TRBV5-6 and TRBJ1-1 gives the whole variable domain DAGVTQSPTHLIKTRGQQVTLRCSPKSGHDTVSWYQQALGQGPQFIFQYYEEEERQRGNFPDRFSGHQFPNYSSELNVNALLLGDSALYLCASSFRTGVVTEAFFGQGTRLTVV.

A note on this clone: The sample carries other DNA sequences with the same CDR3. The chain couples TRBV6-1 to TRBJ2-1; no clear D gene. V was shortened by 8 bases and J by 1 base, with 3 bases between the two germline ends. Germline V CDR1 and CDR2: MNHNS, SASEGT. This CDR3 spans 11 amino acids. The CDR3 is CASGSYNEQFF. DNA for the CDR3: TGTGCCAGCGGTTCCTACAATGAGCAGTTCTTC.